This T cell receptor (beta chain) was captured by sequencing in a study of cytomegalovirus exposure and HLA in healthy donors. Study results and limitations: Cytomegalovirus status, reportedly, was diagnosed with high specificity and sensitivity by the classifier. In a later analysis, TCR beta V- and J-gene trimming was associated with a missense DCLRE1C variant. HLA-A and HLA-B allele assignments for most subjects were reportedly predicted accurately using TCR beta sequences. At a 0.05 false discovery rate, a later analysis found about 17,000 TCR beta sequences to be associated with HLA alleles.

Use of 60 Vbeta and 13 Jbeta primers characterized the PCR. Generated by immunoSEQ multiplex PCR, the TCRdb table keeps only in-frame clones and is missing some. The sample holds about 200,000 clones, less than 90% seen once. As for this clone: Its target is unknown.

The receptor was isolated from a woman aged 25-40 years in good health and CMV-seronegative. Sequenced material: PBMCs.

CDR3 sequence: CASSLGTGFYGYTF. CDR3 nucleotide sequence: TGCGCCAGCAGCCTGGGGACAGGGTTCTATGGCTACACCTTC. The chain has TRBV5-1 and TRBJ1-2; 9 bases line up with TRBD1. V dropped 4 bases and J dropped 4; count of bases not matched to a gene: 5. This CDR3 comprises 14 residues. Germline values: CDR1 SGHRS, CDR2 YFSETQ.